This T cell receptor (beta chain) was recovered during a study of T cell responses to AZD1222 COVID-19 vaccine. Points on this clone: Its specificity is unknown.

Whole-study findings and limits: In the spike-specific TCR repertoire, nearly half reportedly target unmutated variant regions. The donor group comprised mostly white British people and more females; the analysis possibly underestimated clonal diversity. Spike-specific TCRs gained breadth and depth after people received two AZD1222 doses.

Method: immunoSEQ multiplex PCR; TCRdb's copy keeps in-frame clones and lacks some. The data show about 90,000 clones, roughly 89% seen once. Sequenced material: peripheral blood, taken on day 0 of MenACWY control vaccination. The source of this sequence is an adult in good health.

CDR3 DNA: TGTGCCAGCCACTCCCCGGGGGGTAGCGAGCAGTACTTC. Encoded protein: CASHSPGGSEQYF. The V gene is TRBV6-5, the J gene TRBJ2-7, with 7 bases fitting TRBD2. CDR3 size: 13 residues. Germline V gene data show CDR1 as MNHEY and CDR2 as SVGAGI. Losses at the gene ends were 8 bases for V and 6 bases for J; bases not matched to a gene: 10.